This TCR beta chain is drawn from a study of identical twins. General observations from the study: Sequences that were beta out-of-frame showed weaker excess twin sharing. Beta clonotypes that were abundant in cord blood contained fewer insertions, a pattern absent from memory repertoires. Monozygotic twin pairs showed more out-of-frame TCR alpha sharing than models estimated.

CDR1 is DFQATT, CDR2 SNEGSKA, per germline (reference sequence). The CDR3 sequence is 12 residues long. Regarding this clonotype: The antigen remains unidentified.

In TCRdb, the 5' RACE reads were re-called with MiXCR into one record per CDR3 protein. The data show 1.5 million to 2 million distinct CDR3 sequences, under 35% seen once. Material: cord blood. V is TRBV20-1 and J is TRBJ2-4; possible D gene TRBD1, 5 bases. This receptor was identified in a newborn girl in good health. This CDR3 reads CRGAQGKNIQYF. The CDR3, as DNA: TGCAGGGGTGCTCAGGGCAAAAACATTCAGTACTTC.